The entry that follows covers one T cell receptor beta chain sequence. This entry is derived from a study of blood T cell repertoires in COVID-19. Study summary: The United States, Italy and Spain supplied acute and convalescent COVID-19 samples. Sample material is recorded as cDNA or gDNA derived from T cells, B-cell-depleted T cells, or PBMCs.

Recovered status in Cohort 3 required two negative PCRs, clearance, or symptom resolution. The CDR3 sequence is 15 residues long. The V gene's germline CDR1 is LNHDA and CDR2 SQIVND (reference sequence). With 5 bases clipped from V and 3 bases from J, the junction kept 7 bases outside the gene matches. The method was immunoSEQ multiplex PCR; TCRdb's version includes in-frame clones alone and lacks a portion of them. The sample holds under 300,000 clones, about 80% seen once. The gene calls are TRBV19 and TRBJ2-3; 8 nucleotides line up with TRBD1. The sequence was obtained from a man aged 40-55 years who had recovered from COVID-19. The specimen sequenced was PBMCs or T cells enriched from blood (not recorded which). The CDR3 is CASSPDRVTTDTQYF. In DNA form, the CDR3 reads TGTGCCAGTAGTCCGGACAGGGTAACGACAGATACGCAGTATTTT.